The clone carrying this T cell receptor beta chain was seen a few times. Its target is not known. Other DNA sequences from this sample encode an identical CDR3 as well. The entry originates in a study of T cells in localized non-small cell lung cancer. The protocol was immunoSEQ multiplex PCR, while the TCRdb copy is restricted to in-frame clones and leaves out a portion. The sample has tens of thousands of clones; approximately 90% are singletons. General study findings and limits: Among the top 100 tumor clones, a median approximately 55 appeared in adjacent lung. Heterogeneity remains possible, as sequencing covered one tumor region only. Greater T cell density in blood accompanied longer overall survival. It was uninvolved adjacent lung that showed the highest T cell clonality, exceeding tumor.

There are 16 residues in the CDR3. The germline CDR1 and CDR2 sequences are SGHTS and YDEGEE. The ends were cut back, 0 bases at V and 7 bases at J, with 16 bases in the middle. This TCR derives from a woman between 35 and 75 years old with stage I squamous cell lung carcinoma. Sequenced material: peripheral blood, taken before any cancer treatment. The rearrangement joins TRBV5-8 to TRBJ1-4; D not certain. CDR3: CASSLGSLNGGEKLFF. DNA for the CDR3: TGTGCCAGCAGCTTGGGTTCACTTAACGGCGGTGAAAAACTGTTTTTT.